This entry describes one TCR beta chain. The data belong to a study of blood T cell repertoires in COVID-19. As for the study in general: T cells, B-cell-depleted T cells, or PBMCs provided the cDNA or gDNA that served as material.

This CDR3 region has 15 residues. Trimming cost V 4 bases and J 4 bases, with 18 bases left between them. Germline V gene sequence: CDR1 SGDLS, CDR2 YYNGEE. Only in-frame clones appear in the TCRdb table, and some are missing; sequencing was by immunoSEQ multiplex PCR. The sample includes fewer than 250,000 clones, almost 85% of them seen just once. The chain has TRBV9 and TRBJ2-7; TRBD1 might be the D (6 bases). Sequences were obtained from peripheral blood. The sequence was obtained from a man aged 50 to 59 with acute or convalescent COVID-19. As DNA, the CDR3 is TGTGCCAGCAGCTATGGACAGACTTCTTCTTACGAGCAGTACTTC. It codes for CASSYGQTSSYEQYF.